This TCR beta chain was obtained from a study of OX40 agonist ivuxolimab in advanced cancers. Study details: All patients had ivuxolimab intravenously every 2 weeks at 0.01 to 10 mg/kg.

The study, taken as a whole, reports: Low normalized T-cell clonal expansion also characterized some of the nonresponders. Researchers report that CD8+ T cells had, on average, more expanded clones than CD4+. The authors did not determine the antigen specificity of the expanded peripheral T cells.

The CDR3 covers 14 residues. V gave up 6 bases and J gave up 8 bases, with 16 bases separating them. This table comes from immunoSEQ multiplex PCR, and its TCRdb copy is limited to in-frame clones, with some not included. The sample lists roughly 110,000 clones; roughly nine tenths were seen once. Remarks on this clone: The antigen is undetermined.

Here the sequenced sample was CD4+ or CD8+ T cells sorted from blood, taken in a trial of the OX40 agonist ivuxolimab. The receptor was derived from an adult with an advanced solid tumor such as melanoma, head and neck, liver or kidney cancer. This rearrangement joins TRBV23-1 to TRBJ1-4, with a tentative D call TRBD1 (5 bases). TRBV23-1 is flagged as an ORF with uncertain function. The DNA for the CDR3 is TGCGCCAGCAGAGTCAACTACAGGAGGGAAAAACTGTTTTTT. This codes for CASRVNYRREKLFF.